These T cell receptor beta chains were read from a single sample in a study of blood T cell repertoires in COVID-19. Only in-frame clones appear in the TCRdb table, and some are missing; sequencing was by immunoSEQ multiplex PCR. Here the sample spans about 170,000 clones, around 82% being singletons. Sequenced: peripheral blood. These receptors all stem from a man in his 70s with active or convalescent COVID-19. CDR3s include the opening cysteine and the closing phenylalanine or tryptophan. Fields, in order: CDR3 protein, CDR3 DNA, clone size, J gene, D gene, V gene. D genes are given only for firm matches. Clone size is shown for a subset of rows, as once, few, many or a class of expanded clone.

CASSRTGTSSYEQYF	TGTGCCAGCAGTAGGACAGGGACAAGCTCCTACGAGCAGTACTTC	NA	TRBJ2-7	TRBD1	TRBV7-2
CASSIRGNTGELFF	TGTGCCAGCAGTATCAGGGGGAACACCGGGGAGCTGTTTTTT	NA	TRBJ2-2	NA	TRBV2
CASSLIGADRPLDF	TGTGCCAGCAGCCTTATAGGGGCGGACCGTCCTTTGGACTTC	NA	TRBJ2-5	NA	TRBV3-1/TRBV3-2
CASTGQATNYGYTF	TGTGCCAGCACTGGACAGGCGACCAACTATGGCTACACCTTC	NA	TRBJ1-2	TRBD1	TRBV19
CASSLSQGRQGYTF	TGTGCCAGCAGCCTAAGCCAGGGGAGACAGGGCTACACCTTC	NA	TRBJ1-2	NA	TRBV5-4
CASSFRLAGGSHNEQFF	TGTGCCAGCAGCTTCCGACTAGCGGGAGGGTCCCACAATGAGCAGTTCTTC	NA	TRBJ2-1	TRBD2	TRBV11-3
CASSAGQMNTEAFF	TGCGCCAGCAGCGCGGGACAGATGAACACTGAAGCTTTCTTT	NA	TRBJ1-1	TRBD1	TRBV5-1
CASSLQGSRNSPLHF	TGTGCCAGCAGCTTACAGGGGAGTCGGAATTCACCCCTCCACTTT	NA	TRBJ1-6	NA	TRBV7-2
CASSQAGTGGMGKLFF	TGCGCCAGCAGCCAAGCCGGGACAGGGGGCATGGGAAAACTGTTTTTT	NA	TRBJ1-4	TRBD1	TRBV4-1
CASSLAAGGSYEQYF	TGTGCCAGCAGTTTAGCGGCAGGGGGGTCCTACGAGCAGTACTTC	few	TRBJ2-7	NA	TRBV28
CASSVGSGTYEQYF	TGTGCCAGCAGCGTAGGAAGCGGAACCTACGAGCAGTACTTC	NA	TRBJ2-7	NA	TRBV9
CATSRDPRVGQGIGQPQHF	TGTGCCACCAGCAGAGATCCCAGGGTGGGACAGGGAATTGGTCAGCCCCAGCATTTT	NA	TRBJ1-5	TRBD1	TRBV15
CASSLQGYGANVLTF	TGTGCCAGTAGTCTACAGGGCTACGGGGCCAACGTCCTGACTTTC	NA	TRBJ2-6	NA	TRBV19
CASGLANTGELFF	TGTGCCAGTGGACTAGCGAACACCGGGGAGCTGTTTTTT	NA	TRBJ2-2	TRBD2	TRBV12-3/TRBV12-4
CASTFQAFSNQPQHF	TGTGCCAGCACTTTCCAGGCCTTTAGCAATCAGCCCCAGCATTTT	NA	TRBJ1-5	NA	TRBV19
CASSLQGFTEAFF	TGTGCCAGCAGCTTACAGGGGTTCACTGAAGCTTTCTTT	NA	TRBJ1-1	NA	TRBV7-2
CASSFQRDRAHEQYF	TGTGCCAGCAGCTTTCAACGGGACAGGGCCCACGAGCAGTACTTC	once	TRBJ2-7	TRBD1	TRBV7-6
CASSQPGPEGYTF	TGTGCCAGCAGCCAGCCAGGGCCGGAGGGCTACACCTTC	NA	TRBJ1-2	NA	TRBV3-1/TRBV3-2
CASSFPGRGNTIYF	TGTGCCAGCAGCTTTCCAGGTCGTGGAAACACCATATATTTT	NA	TRBJ1-3	NA	TRBV5-8
CASSLQQGAGGELFF	TGTGCCAGCAGCTTACAACAGGGCGCGGGCGGGGAGCTGTTTTTT	NA	TRBJ2-2	NA	TRBV7-9
CASSFLTTIREVDGYTF	TGTGCCAGCAGCTTTCTAACAACCATCAGGGAAGTCGATGGCTACACCTTC	NA	TRBJ1-2	NA	TRBV7-2
CASSQGLDTEAFF	TGTGCCAGCTCCCAGGGATTAGACACTGAAGCTTTCTTT	once	TRBJ1-1	NA	TRBV18
CASSQEGAQTDTQYF	TGTGCCAGCAGCCAAGAGGGGGCCCAAACAGATACGCAGTATTTT	NA	TRBJ2-3	NA	TRBV14